The 18 T cell receptor beta chains listed next were all sequenced from one sample in a study of blood T cell repertoires in COVID-19. TCRdb's table, derived via immunoSEQ multiplex PCR, lists solely in-frame clones and lacks some. The sample includes a few hundred thousand clones, 65% to 85% seen only once; the top ten take 1% to 1.5%. The sequencing input was peripheral blood. Every receptor here comes from a woman between 50 and 59 years old with acute or convalescent COVID-19.

J is TRBJ2-5 and V is TRBV7-8; weak D call: TRBD2 (5 bases). Trimming pared 6 bases from V and 1 base from J, leaving 9 bases between. The germline V gene has CDR1 SGHVS and CDR2 FQNEAQ. This CDR3 spans 13 amino acids. DNA of the CDR3: TGTGCCAGCAGACGGACTTCCCAAGAGACCCAGTACTTC. Its protein product is CASRRTSQETQYF.

CDR3 loop: CARRPYRVGEKLFF. The CDR3 DNA sequence: TGTGCCAGAAGACCCTACAGGGTCGGTGAAAAACTGTTTTTT. V and J are TRBV5-3 and TRBJ1-4; D is possibly TRBD1 (6 bases). TRBV5-3 counts as an open reading frame of uncertain function. Trimming shortened V by 5 bases and J by 7 bases, and 15 bases separated the two germline ends. The CDR3 extends over 14 amino acids.

This chain uses TRBV25-1 with TRBJ2-5, with 11 bases identical to TRBD2. J was trimmed by 1 base and V by 6 bases; bases with no gene match: 13. Germline lookup yields CDR1 MGHDK and CDR2 SYGVNS. The CDR3 spans 18 residues. Written as DNA, the CDR3 is TGTGCCAGCAGCAAGGCCGCCTCCGGGACTAGCGGCCAAGAGACCCAGTACTTC. This sequence encodes CASSKAASGTSGQETQYF.

V gene TRBV11-3 combines with J gene TRBJ2-7, with 9 bases matching TRBD1. Looked up from germline, CDR1 is SGHNT and CDR2 is YENEEA. This CDR3 is built from 15 residues. The ends lost 3 bases at V and 5 bases at J; junction bases unmatched: 8. CDR3 sequence: CASSFSGQGIDEQYF. DNA of the CDR3: TGTGCCAGCAGCTTCTCGGGACAGGGAATCGACGAGCAGTACTTC.

The chain links TRBV18 to TRBJ1-2; TRBD1 agrees at 8 bases. J gave up 0 bases and V 6 bases, and 6 bases lay outside the gene matches. The CDR3 runs 15 residues. Germline assignment: CDR1 KGHSH and CDR2 LQKENI. This chain's CDR3 is CASSPDRAANYGYTF. CDR3 in DNA: TGTGCCAGCTCCCCGGACAGGGCGGCTAACTATGGCTACACCTTC.

The CDR3 loop is CASSIKGTGGNEQYF. Here the CDR3 DNA reads TGTGCCAGCAGCATAAAAGGGACAGGGGGCAACGAGCAGTACTTC. The chain is built from TRBV21-1 and TRBJ2-7; TRBD1, as called in the table, went unchecked against the DNA. TRBV21-1 is described as a pseudogene. The CDR3 length is 15 residues.

The chain is built from TRBV7-9 and TRBJ2-3; 8 bases are a match to TRBD2. The length of the CDR3 is 16 residues. Germline V gene data show CDR1 as SEHNR and CDR2 as FQNEAQ (reference sequence). V gave up 8 bases and J gave up 5 bases; unmatched junction bases: 15. The CDR3 protein is CASGRGAGEREDTQYF. CDR3 nucleotides: TGTGCCAGCGGAAGGGGAGCGGGGGAGCGGGAAGATACGCAGTATTTT.

This chain uses TRBV3-1 (or the pseudogene TRBV3-2) with TRBJ1-6; D gene ambiguous. The CDR3 loop spans 13 amino acids. CDR1 is LGHDT, CDR2 YNNKEL, per germline (reference sequence). V lost 1 base to trimming and J lost 6 bases, with 4 bases between them. The CDR3 bases are TGTGCCAGCAGCCAAGCCAGTAATTCACCCCTCCACTTT. Amino acids: CASSQASNSPLHF.

The V call is TRBV30, the J call TRBJ1-5; a possible D gene is TRBD1 (6 bases). The CDR3 length is 14 residues. Germline loops: CDR1 GTSNPN, CDR2 SVGIG (reference sequence). V gave up 4 bases and J gave up 1 base, with 11 bases separating them. This CDR3 is CAWTTGISNQPQHF. CDR3 nucleotide sequence: TGTGCCTGGACGACAGGAATCAGCAATCAGCCCCAGCATTTT.

The gene calls are TRBV10-3 and TRBJ1-4; D is perhaps TRBD1 (6 bases). Trimming left V 2 bases short and J 8 bases short, with 12 bases between. The CDR3 is 14 residues long. Germline V lookup: CDR1 ENHRY, CDR2 SYGVKD. CDR3 in amino acids: CAISEADSREKLFF. The CDR3 region has the DNA TGTGCCATCAGTGAGGCGGACAGTCGGGAAAAACTGTTTTTT.

The chain employs TRBV4-1 and TRBJ1-4; D possibly corresponds to TRBD1 (5 bases). Per germline, CDR1 MGHRA and CDR2 YSYEKL. Trimming left V 1 base short and J 0 bases short, with 12 bases between. The CDR3 covers 17 residues. The CDR3 reads CASSQGGEGATNEKLFF. CDR3 bases: TGCGCCAGCAGCCAAGGGGGCGAAGGGGCAACTAATGAAAAACTGTTTTTT.

The chain has TRBV27 and TRBJ2-7; 10 bases are a match to TRBD1. The germline CDR1 and CDR2 sequences are MNHEY and SMNVEV (reference sequence). The CDR3 runs 16 residues. With V trimmed by 5 bases and J by 1 base, 8 bases remained unmatched. CDR3 in amino acids: CASSNMTGQGSYEQYV. In DNA form, the CDR3 reads TGTGCCAGCAGTAACATGACGGGACAGGGGTCCTACGAGCAGTACGTC.

The CDR3 loop reads CASSSTALSGYGYTF. The CDR3 nucleotides are TGCGCCAGCAGCTCAACGGCCCTGTCGGGCTATGGCTACACCTTC. V is TRBV5-1 and J is TRBJ1-2; unclear D gene. There are 15 residues in the CDR3. Per the germline V gene, CDR1 is SGHRS and CDR2 is YFSETQ. V was shortened by 3 bases and J by 4 bases, with 16 bases between the two germline ends.

The chain carries TRBV7-9 and TRBJ2-7; 8 nucleotides align to TRBD1. CDR3 size: 15 residues. After removal of 4 bases from V and 2 bases from J, the junction contained 7 bases not matched to a gene. Looked up from germline, CDR1 is SEHNR and CDR2 is FQNEAQ (reference sequence). The CDR3 region has the DNA TGTGCCAGCAGCTCCGTACGGGACAGGACCTACGAGCAGTACTTC. Its translation: CASSSVRDRTYEQYF.

There are a few counts of this clone. The chain joins TRBV30 to TRBJ2-4; 10 bases fit TRBD1. Germline trimming cut 1 base from V and 1 base from J; bases unmatched to any gene: 4. CDR1 is GTSNPN, CDR2 SVGIG, per germline (reference sequence). The CDR3 extends over 16 amino acids. DNA for the CDR3: TGTGCCTGGAGTGGACAGGGGGCTGTCGCCAAAAACATTCAGTACTTC. Protein sequence: CAWSGQGAVAKNIQYF.

The genes are TRBV10-3 and TRBJ2-5, with 10 bases fitting TRBD1. Germline values: CDR1 ENHRY, CDR2 SYGVKD. V lost 2 bases to trimming and J lost 3 bases; unmatched junction nucleotides: 0. CDR3 size: 14 residues. The chain's CDR3 is CAISEGTGEETQYF. In nucleotides, the CDR3 is TGTGCCATCAGTGAGGGGACAGGGGAAGAGACCCAGTACTTC.

This chain connects TRBV6-4 to TRBJ1-1, with 7 bases lining up with TRBD1. V trimming: 5 bases; J trimming: 2 bases; junction bases outside the gene matches: 2. The CDR3 has 13 residues. Germline CDR1 is MRHNA and CDR2 is SNTAGT. CDR3 protein: CASSRDRNTEAFF. The CDR3 DNA is TGTGCCAGCAGTAGGGACAGAAACACTGAAGCTTTCTTT.

The rearrangement uses TRBV12-3 or TRBV12-4 and TRBJ1-5, with 10 bases identical to TRBD1. This CDR3 comprises 13 residues. V was pared by 6 bases and J by 7 bases, with 3 bases of the junction left unmatched. DNA of the CDR3: TGTGCCAGCAGAGGGACAGGGGAGCAGCCCCAGCATTTT. Translation: CASRGTGEQPQHF.